These 32 T cell receptor beta chains came from one sample sequenced in a study of blood T cell repertoires in COVID-19. TCRdb keeps only in-frame clones here, not all; method: immunoSEQ multiplex PCR. The sample has hundreds of thousands of clones; nearly 85% are singletons. The sequenced sample was peripheral blood. The origin of the receptors is a woman in her thirties with COVID-19, enrolled during active disease.

This chain joins TRBV25-1 and TRBJ1-5; TRBD1 is a possible D gene (5 bases). Germline lookup yields CDR1 MGHDK and CDR2 SYGVNS. The length of the CDR3 is 14 residues. V was clipped by 5 bases and J by 1 base, with 9 bases between them. The CDR3 here is CASSRQGSNQPQHF. In DNA form, the CDR3 reads TGTGCCAGCAGTAGGCAGGGAAGCAATCAGCCCCAGCATTTT.

V and J are TRBV19 and TRBJ1-1; no clear D. Germline values: CDR1 LNHDA, CDR2 SQIVND (reference sequence). This CDR3 has 14 amino acids. V was cut by 1 base and J by 7 bases, with 13 bases left in between. The CDR3 here is CASSIGMTRSEAFF. The CDR3 DNA reads as TGTGCCAGTAGTATAGGTATGACCCGGAGTGAAGCTTTCTTT.

This clone was recorded only once. This chain connects TRBV6-1 to TRBJ1-5, with unresolved D. This CDR3 is built from 13 residues. CDR1 and CDR2 from the germline V gene are MNHNS and SASEGT. Trimming took 3 bases from V and 7 from J, leaving 10 bases between them. The CDR3, as DNA: TGTGCCAGCAGTGAGGTGATACAACAGCCCCAGCATTTT. Amino acids: CASSEVIQQPQHF.

The chain uses TRBV30 and TRBJ1-1; D ambiguous. Germline assignment: CDR1 GTSNPN and CDR2 SVGIG (reference sequence). The ends were cut back, 1 base at V and 1 base at J, with 7 bases in the middle. CDR3 size: 13 residues. This chain's CDR3 is CAWSDYQNTEAFF. For the CDR3, the DNA is TGTGCCTGGAGTGACTACCAGAACACTGAAGCTTTCTTT.

The chain joins TRBV19 to TRBJ2-7; D not certain. The ends were cut back, 1 base at V and 0 bases at J, with 10 bases in the middle. Germline V CDR1 and CDR2: LNHDA, SQIVND (reference sequence). The CDR3 has 15 amino acids. Here the CDR3 DNA reads TGTGCCAGTAGTATAGTGGCAGCTAGCTCCTACGAGCAGTACTTC. Its protein is CASSIVAASSYEQYF.

J is TRBJ2-3 and V is TRBV9, with a tentative D call TRBD2 (6 bases). From germline, CDR1 is SGDLS and CDR2 YYNGEE. There are 13 residues in the CDR3. Trimming left V 2 bases short and J 10 bases short, with 14 bases between. CDR3 coding DNA: TGTGCCAGCAGCGTTAGCGGCAACGCCCCGCAGTATTTT. Residues: CASSVSGNAPQYF.

The chain couples TRBV4-1 to TRBJ1-2, with 7 bases that match TRBD1. Trimming cost V 0 bases and J 5 bases; bases outside gene matches: 6. The CDR3 is 15 amino acids. Germline CDR1 reads MGHRA; CDR2 reads YSYEKL. The CDR3 here is CASSQDTGAWYGYTF. The CDR3 DNA reads as TGCGCCAGCAGCCAAGATACAGGGGCCTGGTATGGCTACACCTTC.

The chain links TRBV7-7 to TRBJ2-3, with a weak D call TRBD2 (6 bases). Germline V gene data show CDR1 as SSHAT and CDR2 as FNYEAQ (reference sequence). The CDR3 is made up of 15 amino acids. Trimming stripped 4 bases from V and 0 bases from J, with 11 bases between. CDR3 nucleotides: TGTGCCAGCAGCTCCTCCGGGACTAGCACAGATACGCAGTATTTT. The encoded protein is CASSSSGTSTDTQYF. The whole variable domain, remainder taken from reference TRBV7-7 and TRBJ2-3, is GAGVSQSPRYKVTKRGQDVTLRCDPISSHATLYWYQQALGQGPEFLTYFNYEAQPDKSGLPSDRFSAERPEGSISTLTIQRTEQRDSAMYRCASSSSGTSTDTQYFGPGTRLTVL.

This rearrangement joins TRBV18 to TRBJ1-3, with D possibly matching TRBD1 (6 bases). The CDR3 has 18 amino acids. V was clipped by 1 base and J by 2 bases, with 18 bases between them. Germline V gene lookup returns CDR1 KGHSH and CDR2 LQKENI. DNA of the CDR3: TGTGCCAGCTCACCACAAGGACAGAGGCCCCATACTGGAAACACCATATATTTT. Its protein product is CASSPQGQRPHTGNTIYF.

The chain is built from TRBV27 and TRBJ1-1; 8 bases are a match to TRBD1. V was clipped by 5 bases and J by 4 bases; unmatched bases: 15. CDR3 length: 17 amino acids. Germline CDR1 MNHEY, CDR2 SMNVEV (reference sequence). Here the CDR3 reads CASSPNPGQGAGTEAFF. CDR3 DNA: TGTGCCAGCAGTCCCAACCCGGGGCAGGGGGCCGGCACTGAAGCTTTCTTT.

The chain has TRBV19 and TRBJ2-2; 7 nucleotides line up with TRBD1. Germline V lookup: CDR1 LNHDA, CDR2 SQIVND (reference sequence). V lost 7 bases, J lost 6 bases, and 2 bases stayed unmatched. The CDR3 loop spans 12 amino acids. CDR3 region: CASMTGSGELFF. Written as DNA, the CDR3 is TGTGCCAGTATGACAGGGTCCGGGGAGCTGTTTTTT.

The CDR3 is CASRTRQGMDTQYF. The CDR3 DNA reads TGTGCCAGCAGGACTAGACAGGGGATGGATACGCAGTATTTT. The chain has TRBV2 and TRBJ2-3, with 8 bases lining up with TRBD1. Germline V gives CDR1 SNHLY, CDR2 FYNNEI. The V segment lost 6 bases and the J segment 6 bases; nucleotides outside the gene matches: 8. The CDR3 is 14 amino acids. The full variable domain, its missing parts supplied by reference TRBV2 and TRBJ2-3, is EPEVTQTPSHQVTQMGQEVILRCVPISNHLYFYWYRQILGQKVEFLVSFYNNEISEKSEIFDDQFSVERPDGSNFTLKIRSTKLEDSAMYFCASRTRQGMDTQYFGPGTRLTVL.

The chain links TRBV30 to TRBJ1-2; no clear D. Deletions cut 2 bases from V and 2 bases from J, with 9 bases between. Germline CDR1 GTSNPN, CDR2 SVGIG (reference sequence). The CDR3 is made up of 13 amino acids. CDR3 residues: CAWSISRNYGYTF. CDR3 nucleotide sequence: TGTGCCTGGAGTATCTCCAGGAACTATGGCTACACCTTC. Full variable domain (remainder filled in from reference TRBV30 and TRBJ1-2): SQTIHQWPATLVQPVGSPLSLECTVEGTSNPNLYWYRQAAGRGLQLLFYSVGIGQISSEVPQNLSASRPQDRQFILSSKKLLLSDSGFYLCAWSISRNYGYTFGSGTRLTVV.

For the CDR3, the DNA is TGTGCCACCGGGTTTGGGCAGGGCTACGAGCAGTACTTC. It codes for CATGFGQGYEQYF. This chain uses TRBV15 with TRBJ2-7; a possible D gene is TRBD1 (5 bases). Germline values: CDR1 LNHNV, CDR2 YYDKDF (reference sequence). This CDR3 spans 13 amino acids. V was shortened by 8 bases and J by 3 bases, with 14 bases between the two germline ends.

The chain carries TRBV6-4 and TRBJ2-2, with 7 positions matching TRBD2. Trimming cost V 6 bases and J 3 bases; bases outside gene matches: 4. This CDR3 spans 14 amino acids. Germline CDR1 and CDR2: MRHNA and SNTAGT. CDR3 sequence (DNA): TGTGCCAGCAGACCAGGGAGGGACACCGGGGAGCTGTTTTTT. Protein product: CASRPGRDTGELFF.

This clone appeared once. V gene TRBV7-2 combines with J gene TRBJ2-7, with 9 bases fitting TRBD2. Germline assignment: CDR1 SGHTA and CDR2 FQGNSA. This CDR3 region has 16 residues. The V segment lost 6 bases and the J segment 2 bases; nucleotides outside the gene matches: 11. The CDR3 DNA reads TGTGCCAGCAGGCTCACTCCCGGGACTAGCCCCTACGAGCAGTACTTC. Residues: CASRLTPGTSPYEQYF.

This clone was seen only a few times. This rearrangement joins TRBV6-2 or TRBV6-3 to TRBJ2-3; maybe TRBD2 (6 bases). The germline gives CDR1 MNHEY, CDR2 SVGEGT. V lost 4 bases to trimming and J lost 0 bases, with 11 bases between them. The CDR3 has 15 residues. CDR3 sequence reads: CASSSIAASTDTQYF. The DNA of the CDR3 is TGTGCCAGCAGTTCCATAGCGGCTAGCACAGATACGCAGTATTTT.

The V and J genes are TRBV5-4 and TRBJ1-1, with 9 positions matching TRBD1. Trimming cost V 4 bases and J 3 bases; bases outside gene matches: 4. CDR1 and CDR2 from the germline V gene are SGHNT and YYREEE (reference sequence). This CDR3 has 14 amino acids. CDR3 loop: CASSRGQGDTEAFF. The CDR3 DNA follows: TGTGCCAGCAGCCGGGGACAGGGCGACACTGAAGCTTTCTTT.

This clone was counted a few times. The chain uses TRBV5-1 and TRBJ2-3, with 8 positions matching TRBD2. The CDR3 runs to 15 residues. Germline CDR1 is SGHRS and CDR2 is YFSETQ. The J segment lost 0 bases and the V segment lost 5 bases, leaving 5 bases of the junction unmatched. This CDR3 is CASRVASGSTDTQYF. The CDR3 region has the DNA TGCGCCAGCAGGGTGGCTAGCGGGAGCACAGATACGCAGTATTTT.

This clone was observed once. This chain joins TRBV4-3 and TRBJ2-3; D gene ambiguous. Per the germline V gene, CDR1 is LGHNA and CDR2 is YSLEER. CDR3 size: 14 residues. The V and J ends lost 1 base and 6 bases respectively, with 11 bases between them. Written as DNA, the CDR3 is TGCGCCAGCAGCCAAGCCCAGGCCGAGGATACGCAGTATTTT. As protein: CASSQAQAEDTQYF.

The CDR3 here is CASSPKTGKRETQYF. CDR3 sequence (DNA): TGTGCCAGCAGCCCCAAGACAGGGAAGAGGGAGACCCAGTACTTC. The genes are TRBV7-2 and TRBJ2-5, with 7 bases that match TRBD1. Germline CDR1 and CDR2: SGHTA and FQGNSA. The CDR3 loop spans 15 amino acids. Germline trimming cut 5 bases from V and 5 bases from J; bases unmatched to any gene: 11.

V and J are TRBV27 and TRBJ2-2, with D possibly being TRBD2 (5 bases). The germline CDR1 and CDR2 sequences are MNHEY and SMNVEV (reference sequence). The CDR3 length is 17 residues. The V and J ends lost 5 bases and 2 bases respectively, with 18 bases between them. Written as DNA, the CDR3 is TGTGCCAGCAGTCCCCTAGCACTGGCAGATAACACCGGGGAGCTGTTTTTT. Its translation: CASSPLALADNTGELFF.

The V call is TRBV12-2, the J call TRBJ2-5; TRBD2, the D gene given by the table, was not confirmed from the DNA. TRBV12-2 counts as a pseudogene. The CDR3 contains 14 residues. This CDR3 reads CASRLGRGLETQYF. The CDR3 nucleotides read TGTGCAAGTCGCTTAGGTCGAGGCTTGGAGACCCAGTACTTC.

This clone was recorded only once. The chain couples TRBV5-5 to TRBJ2-1; 7 nucleotides agree with TRBD1. Germline loops: CDR1 SGHKS, CDR2 YYEKEE (reference sequence). This CDR3 contains 16 residues. V gave up 0 bases and J gave up 10 bases; unmatched junction bases: 13. The CDR3 is CASSLAAQGPRGEQFF. CDR3 bases: TGTGCCAGCAGCTTGGCCGCACAGGGGCCAAGAGGGGAGCAGTTCTTC.

The J gene is TRBJ2-1, the V gene TRBV6-5; 11 bases line up with TRBD1. The V gene's germline CDR1 is MNHEY and CDR2 SVGAGI. This CDR3 has 15 residues. The trim removed 8 bases at V and 6 bases at J, leaving 9 bases unmatched. CDR3 loop: CASSTGGTGGNEQFF. CDR3 sequence (DNA): TGTGCCAGCTCCACTGGGGGGACAGGGGGCAATGAGCAGTTCTTC.

CDR3 nucleotide sequence: TGTGCCATCAGGGACCGGGACAGCCCTAGCACAGATACGCAGTATTTT. The encoded protein is CAIRDRDSPSTDTQYF. The chain uses TRBV10-3 and TRBJ2-3; 7 bases are shared with TRBD1. CDR3 length: 16 amino acids. J lost 0 bases, V lost 6 bases, and 9 bases had no gene match. CDR1 ENHRY and CDR2 SYGVKD come from the germline V gene.

V is TRBV2 and J is TRBJ2-5; TRBD1 agrees at 10 bases. Germline V lookup: CDR1 SNHLY, CDR2 FYNNEI. This CDR3 is 14 amino acids long. Trimming cost V 8 bases and J 1 base; bases outside gene matches: 4. DNA of the CDR3: TGTGCCAGCCGAAGGACAGGGGGCCAAGAGACCCAGTACTTC. The encoded protein is CASRRTGGQETQYF.

This clone was seen once. CDR3 bases: TGTGCCAGCGGGGGGACGGTCTCTGGGGCCAACGTCCTGACTTTC. This translates into CASGGTVSGANVLTF. The rearrangement links TRBV28 to TRBJ2-6; a weak D match, TRBD2 (6 bases). Trimming took off 8 bases at V and 0 bases at J, with 11 bases between the two ends. The CDR3 extends over 15 amino acids. Per germline, CDR1 MDHEN and CDR2 SYDVKM.

V usage is TRBV6-2 or TRBV6-3 and J usage is TRBJ1-1, with D possibly being TRBD1 (5 bases). Between the trimmed V and J ends, which lost 3 bases and 3 bases, there was a span of 14 bases. The CDR3 length is 15 residues. Germline V gene sequence: CDR1 MNHEY, CDR2 SVGEGT. The CDR3 bases are TGTGCCAGCAGTTATTCGGCAGGGCGGTACACTGAAGCTTTCTTT. This translates into CASSYSAGRYTEAFF.

The V gene is TRBV6-1, the J gene TRBJ2-7; no firm D call. The CDR3 spans 15 residues. Looked up from germline, CDR1 is MNHNS and CDR2 is SASEGT. Trimming took 3 bases from V and 2 from J, leaving 14 bases between them. The CDR3 coding sequence is TGTGCCAGCAGTGAGGGCCCCGTCCCGACCTACGAGCAGTACTTC. It translates to CASSEGPVPTYEQYF.

This clone was detected only once. The chain links TRBV9 to TRBJ2-1, with TRBD2 matching 8 bases. CDR3 length: 15 amino acids. Germline lookup yields CDR1 SGDLS and CDR2 YYNGEE. V trimming: 4 bases; J trimming: 8 bases; junction bases outside the gene matches: 11. The CDR3 spells CASSPRTSPDHEQFF. The CDR3 DNA follows: TGTGCCAGCAGCCCCCGGACTAGCCCAGACCATGAGCAGTTCTTC.

The J gene is TRBJ2-7, the V gene TRBV27; perhaps TRBD1 as D (6 bases). V dropped 0 bases and J dropped 6 bases, with 18 bases sitting between them. CDR3 length: 16 residues. Germline V gene lookup returns CDR1 MNHEY and CDR2 SMNVEV (reference sequence). The CDR3 protein is CASSLSYVGQRAEQYF. In DNA form, the CDR3 reads TGTGCCAGCAGTTTATCGTATGTGGGACAAAGGGCCGAGCAGTACTTC.